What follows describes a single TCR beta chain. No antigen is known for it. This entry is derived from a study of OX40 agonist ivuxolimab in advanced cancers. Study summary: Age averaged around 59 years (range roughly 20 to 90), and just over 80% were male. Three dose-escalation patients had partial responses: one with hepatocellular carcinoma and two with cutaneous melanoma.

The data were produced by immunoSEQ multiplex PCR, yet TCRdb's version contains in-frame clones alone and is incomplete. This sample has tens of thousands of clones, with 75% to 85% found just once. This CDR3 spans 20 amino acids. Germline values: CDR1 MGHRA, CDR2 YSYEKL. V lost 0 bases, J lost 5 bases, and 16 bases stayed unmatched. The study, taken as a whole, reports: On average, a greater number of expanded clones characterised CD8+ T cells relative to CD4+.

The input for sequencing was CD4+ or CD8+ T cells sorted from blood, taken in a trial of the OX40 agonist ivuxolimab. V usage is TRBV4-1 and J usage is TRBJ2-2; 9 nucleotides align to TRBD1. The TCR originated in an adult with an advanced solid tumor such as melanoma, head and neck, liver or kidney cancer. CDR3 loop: CASSQDSGTGTSLGTGELFF. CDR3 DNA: TGCGCCAGCAGCCAAGATTCCGGGACAGGGACATCCCTAGGAACCGGGGAGCTGTTTTTT.